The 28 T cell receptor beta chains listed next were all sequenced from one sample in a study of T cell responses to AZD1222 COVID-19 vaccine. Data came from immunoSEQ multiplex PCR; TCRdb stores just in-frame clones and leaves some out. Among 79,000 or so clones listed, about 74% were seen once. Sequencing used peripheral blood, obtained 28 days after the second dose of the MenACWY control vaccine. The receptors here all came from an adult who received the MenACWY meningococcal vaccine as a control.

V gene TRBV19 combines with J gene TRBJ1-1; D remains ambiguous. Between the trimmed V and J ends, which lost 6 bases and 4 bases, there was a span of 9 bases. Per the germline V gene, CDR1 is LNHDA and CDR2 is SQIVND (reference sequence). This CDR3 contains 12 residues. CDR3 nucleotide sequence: TGTGCCAGTAGGCGTGGTTTCACTGAAGCTTTCTTT. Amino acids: CASRRGFTEAFF.

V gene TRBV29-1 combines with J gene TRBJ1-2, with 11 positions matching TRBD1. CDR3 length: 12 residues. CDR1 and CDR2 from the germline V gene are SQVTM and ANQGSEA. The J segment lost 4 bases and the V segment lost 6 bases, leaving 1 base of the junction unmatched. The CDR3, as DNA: TGCAGCGTGGGGACAGGGGGCTATGGCTACACCTTC. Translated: CSVGTGGYGYTF.

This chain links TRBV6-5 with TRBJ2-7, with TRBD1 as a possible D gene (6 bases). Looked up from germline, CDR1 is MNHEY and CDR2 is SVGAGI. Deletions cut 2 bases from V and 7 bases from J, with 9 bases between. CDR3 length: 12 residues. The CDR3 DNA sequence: TGTGCCAGCAGTTACCTAACAGGGGAGCAGTACTTC. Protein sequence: CASSYLTGEQYF.

The CDR3 bases are TGTGCCAGCAGCCCCAGGTTCGACAGGGCCGGAACCGGGGAGCTGTTTTTT. Translating gives CASSPRFDRAGTGELFF. This chain connects TRBV27 to TRBJ2-2, with 7 bases matching TRBD1. This CDR3 contains 17 residues. From germline, CDR1 is MNHEY and CDR2 SMNVEV (reference sequence). The V gene end was trimmed by 6 bases and the J gene end by 5 bases; junction bases not matched to a gene: 15.

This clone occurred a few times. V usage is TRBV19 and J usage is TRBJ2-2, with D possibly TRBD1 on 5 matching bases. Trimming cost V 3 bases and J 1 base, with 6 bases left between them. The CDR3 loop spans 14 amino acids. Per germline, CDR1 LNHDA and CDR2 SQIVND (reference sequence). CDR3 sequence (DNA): TGTGCCAGTAGTATCACAGGGAACACCGGGGAGCTGTTTTTT. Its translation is CASSITGNTGELFF.

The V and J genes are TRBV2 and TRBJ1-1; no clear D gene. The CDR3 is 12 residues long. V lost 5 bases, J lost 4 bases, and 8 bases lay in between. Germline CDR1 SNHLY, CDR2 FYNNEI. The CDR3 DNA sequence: TGTGCCAGCAGTTTCCCAGGCACTGAAGCTTTCTTT. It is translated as CASSFPGTEAFF.

For the CDR3, the DNA is TGTGCCACCAGTGCAGCCACCGGGGCAGATACGCAGTATTTT. It yields the protein CATSAATGADTQYF. J is TRBJ2-3 and V is TRBV24-1; a weak D match, TRBD2 (5 bases). The CDR3 length is 14 residues. Per germline, CDR1 KGHDR and CDR2 SFDVKD. The germline V and J ends were trimmed by 5 bases and 4 bases, with 12 bases remaining between them.

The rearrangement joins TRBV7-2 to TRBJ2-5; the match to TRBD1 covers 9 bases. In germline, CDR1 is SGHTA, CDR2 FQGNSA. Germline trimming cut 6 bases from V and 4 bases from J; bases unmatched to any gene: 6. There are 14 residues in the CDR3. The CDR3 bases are TGTGCCAGCAGGCCCGGGACAGGGATAGAGACCCAGTACTTC. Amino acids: CASRPGTGIETQYF.

The CDR3 sequence: CASSRGGLANTDTQYF. CDR3 in DNA: TGCGCCAGCAGCCGGGGTGGACTAGCGAACACAGATACGCAGTATTTT. This rearrangement joins TRBV4-3 to TRBJ2-3; 9 bases are a match to TRBD2. Germline V gene sequence: CDR1 LGHNA, CDR2 YSLEER. Trimming removed 4 bases from V and 2 bases from J; junction bases left unmatched: 7. There are 16 residues in the CDR3.

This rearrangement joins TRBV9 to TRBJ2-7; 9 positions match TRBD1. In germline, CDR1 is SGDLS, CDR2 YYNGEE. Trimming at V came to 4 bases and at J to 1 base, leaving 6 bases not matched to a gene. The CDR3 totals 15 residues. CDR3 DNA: TGTGCCAGCAGCTCCGGGACAGGGCGATCCTACGAGCAGTACTTC. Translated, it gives CASSSGTGRSYEQYF.

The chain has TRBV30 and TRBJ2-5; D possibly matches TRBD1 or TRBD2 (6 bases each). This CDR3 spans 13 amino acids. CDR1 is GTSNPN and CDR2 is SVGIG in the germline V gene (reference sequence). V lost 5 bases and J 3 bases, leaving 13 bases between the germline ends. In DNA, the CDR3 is TGTGCCTGGGGGGGGCTGGGTAAAGAGACCCAGTACTTC. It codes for CAWGGLGKETQYF.

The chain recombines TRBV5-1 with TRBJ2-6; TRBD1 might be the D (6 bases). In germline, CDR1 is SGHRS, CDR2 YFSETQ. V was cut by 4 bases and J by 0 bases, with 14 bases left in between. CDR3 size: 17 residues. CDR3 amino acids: CASSPGHRNSGANVLTF. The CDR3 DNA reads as TGCGCCAGCAGCCCGGGACACCGCAACTCTGGGGCCAACGTCCTGACTTTC.

In DNA, the CDR3 is TGTGCCAGCAGCTTGGCAGGTGTCAATGAAAAACTGTTTTTT. Translated, it gives CASSLAGVNEKLFF. The V gene is TRBV5-6, the J gene TRBJ1-4; D is unclear. Germline V gives CDR1 SGHDT, CDR2 YYEEEE. The CDR3 consists of 14 residues. Trimming took off 0 bases at V and 5 bases at J, with 8 bases between the two ends.

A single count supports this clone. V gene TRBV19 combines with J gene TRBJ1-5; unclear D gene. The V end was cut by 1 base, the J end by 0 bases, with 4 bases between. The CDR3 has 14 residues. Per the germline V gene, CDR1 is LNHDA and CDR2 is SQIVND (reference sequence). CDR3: CASSIVGSNQPQHF. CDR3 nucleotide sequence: TGTGCCAGTAGTATAGTGGGTAGCAATCAGCCCCAGCATTTT.

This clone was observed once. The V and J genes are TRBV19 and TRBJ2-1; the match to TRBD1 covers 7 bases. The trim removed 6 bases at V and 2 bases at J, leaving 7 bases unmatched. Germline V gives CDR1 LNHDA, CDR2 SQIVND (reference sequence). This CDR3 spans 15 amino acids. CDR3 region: CASSPQDRAYNEQFF. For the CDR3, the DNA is TGTGCCAGTAGCCCACAAGACAGGGCCTACAATGAGCAGTTCTTC.

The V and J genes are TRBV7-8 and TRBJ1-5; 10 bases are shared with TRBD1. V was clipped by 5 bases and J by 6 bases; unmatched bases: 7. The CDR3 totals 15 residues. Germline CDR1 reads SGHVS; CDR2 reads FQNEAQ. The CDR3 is CASSERTGGVQPQHF. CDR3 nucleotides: TGTGCCAGCAGCGAGAGGACAGGGGGTGTTCAGCCCCAGCATTTT. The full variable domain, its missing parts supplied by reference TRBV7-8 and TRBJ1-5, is GAGVSQSPRYKVAKRGQDVALRCDPISGHVSLFWYQQALGQGPEFLTYFQNEAQLDKSGLPSDRFFAERPEGSVSTLKIQRTQQEDSAVYLCASSERTGGVQPQHFGDGTRLSIL.

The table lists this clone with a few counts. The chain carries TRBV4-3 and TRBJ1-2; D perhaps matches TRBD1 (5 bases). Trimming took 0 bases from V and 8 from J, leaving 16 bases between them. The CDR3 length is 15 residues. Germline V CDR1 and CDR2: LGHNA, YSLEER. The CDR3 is CASSQDAGGRLGYTF. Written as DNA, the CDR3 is TGCGCCAGCAGCCAAGACGCGGGGGGGAGGTTAGGCTACACCTTC.

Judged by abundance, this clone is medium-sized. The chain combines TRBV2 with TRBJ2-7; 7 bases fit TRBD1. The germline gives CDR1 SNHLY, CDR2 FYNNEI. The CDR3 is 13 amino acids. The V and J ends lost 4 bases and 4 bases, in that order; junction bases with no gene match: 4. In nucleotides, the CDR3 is TGTGCCAGCAGTGGGGACAGAGGGTACGAGCAGTACTTC. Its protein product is CASSGDRGYEQYF. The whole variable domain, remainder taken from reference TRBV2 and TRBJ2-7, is EPEVTQTPSHQVTQMGQEVILRCVPISNHLYFYWYRQILGQKVEFLVSFYNNEISEKSEIFDDQFSVERPDGSNFTLKIRSTKLEDSAMYFCASSGDRGYEQYFGPGTRLTVT.

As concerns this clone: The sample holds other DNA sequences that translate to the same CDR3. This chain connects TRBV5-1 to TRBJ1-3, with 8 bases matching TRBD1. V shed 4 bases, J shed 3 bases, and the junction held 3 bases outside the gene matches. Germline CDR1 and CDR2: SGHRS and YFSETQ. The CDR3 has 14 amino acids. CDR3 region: CASSGGTGGNTIYF. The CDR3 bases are TGCGCCAGCAGCGGCGGGACAGGTGGAAACACCATATATTTT.

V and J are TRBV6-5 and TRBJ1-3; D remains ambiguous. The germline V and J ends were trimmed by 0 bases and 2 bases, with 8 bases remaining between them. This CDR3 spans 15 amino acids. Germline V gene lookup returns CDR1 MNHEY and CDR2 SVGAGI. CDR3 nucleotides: TGTGCCAGCAGTTACTCGGGTTTGGCTGGAAACACCATATATTTT. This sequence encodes CASSYSGLAGNTIYF.

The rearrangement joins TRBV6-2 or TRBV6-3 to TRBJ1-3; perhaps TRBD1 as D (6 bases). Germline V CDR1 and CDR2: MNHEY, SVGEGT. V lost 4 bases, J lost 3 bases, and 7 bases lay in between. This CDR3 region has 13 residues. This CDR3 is CASSLDSGNTIYF. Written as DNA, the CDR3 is TGTGCCAGCAGTTTGGACAGTGGAAACACCATATATTTT.

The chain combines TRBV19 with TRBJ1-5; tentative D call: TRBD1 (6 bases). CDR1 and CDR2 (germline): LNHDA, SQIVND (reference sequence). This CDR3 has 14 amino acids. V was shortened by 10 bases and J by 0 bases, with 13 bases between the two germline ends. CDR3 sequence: CATDRDNSNQPQHF. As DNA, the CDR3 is TGTGCCACCGACCGGGACAATAGCAATCAGCCCCAGCATTTT.

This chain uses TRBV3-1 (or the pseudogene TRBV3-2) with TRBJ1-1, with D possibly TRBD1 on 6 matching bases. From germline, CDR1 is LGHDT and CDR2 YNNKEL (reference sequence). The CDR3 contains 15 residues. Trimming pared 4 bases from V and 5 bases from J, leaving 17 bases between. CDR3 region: CASSPTEGGFTEAFF. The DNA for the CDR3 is TGTGCCAGCAGCCCTACCGAAGGGGGGTTTACTGAAGCTTTCTTT.

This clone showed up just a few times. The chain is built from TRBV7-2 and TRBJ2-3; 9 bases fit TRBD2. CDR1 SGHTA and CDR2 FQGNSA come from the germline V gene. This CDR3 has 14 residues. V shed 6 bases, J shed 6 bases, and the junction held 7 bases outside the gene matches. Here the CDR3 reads CASSFSGGGDTQYF. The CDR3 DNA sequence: TGTGCCAGCAGTTTTAGCGGGGGTGGGGATACGCAGTATTTT.

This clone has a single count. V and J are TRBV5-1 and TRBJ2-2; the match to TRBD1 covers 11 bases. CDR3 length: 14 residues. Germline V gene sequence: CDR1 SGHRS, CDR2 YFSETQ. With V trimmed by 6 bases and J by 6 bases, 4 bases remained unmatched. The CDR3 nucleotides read TGCGCCAGCACCGGGACAGGGGGTCCCGGGGAGCTGTTTTTT. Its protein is CASTGTGGPGELFF.

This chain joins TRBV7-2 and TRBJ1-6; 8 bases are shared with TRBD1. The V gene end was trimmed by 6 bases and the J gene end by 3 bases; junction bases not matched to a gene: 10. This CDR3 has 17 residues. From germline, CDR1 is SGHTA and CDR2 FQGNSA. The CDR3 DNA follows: TGTGCCAGCAGGACTACAGGGGGTCTAAGCTATAATTCACCCCTCCACTTT. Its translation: CASRTTGGLSYNSPLHF. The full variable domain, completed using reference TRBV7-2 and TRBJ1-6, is GAGVSQSPSNKVTEKGKDVELRCDPISGHTALYWYRQSLGQGLEFLIYFQGNSAPDKSGLPSDRFSAERTGGSVSTLTIQRTQQEDSAVYLCASRTTGGLSYNSPLHFGNGTRLTVT.

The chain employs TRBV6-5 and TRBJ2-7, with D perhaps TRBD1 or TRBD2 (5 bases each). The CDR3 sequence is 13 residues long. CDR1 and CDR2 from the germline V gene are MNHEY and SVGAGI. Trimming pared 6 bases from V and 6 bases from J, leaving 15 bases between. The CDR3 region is CASSRLSGSEQYF. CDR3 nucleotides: TGTGCCAGCAGCCGCCTATCAGGGAGCGAGCAGTACTTC.

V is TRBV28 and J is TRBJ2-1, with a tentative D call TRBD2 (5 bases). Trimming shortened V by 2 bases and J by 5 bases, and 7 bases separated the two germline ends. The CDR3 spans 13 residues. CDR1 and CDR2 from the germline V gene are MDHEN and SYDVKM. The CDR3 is CASSLPGNNEQFF. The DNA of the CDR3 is TGTGCCAGCAGTTTACCGGGAAACAATGAGCAGTTCTTC.